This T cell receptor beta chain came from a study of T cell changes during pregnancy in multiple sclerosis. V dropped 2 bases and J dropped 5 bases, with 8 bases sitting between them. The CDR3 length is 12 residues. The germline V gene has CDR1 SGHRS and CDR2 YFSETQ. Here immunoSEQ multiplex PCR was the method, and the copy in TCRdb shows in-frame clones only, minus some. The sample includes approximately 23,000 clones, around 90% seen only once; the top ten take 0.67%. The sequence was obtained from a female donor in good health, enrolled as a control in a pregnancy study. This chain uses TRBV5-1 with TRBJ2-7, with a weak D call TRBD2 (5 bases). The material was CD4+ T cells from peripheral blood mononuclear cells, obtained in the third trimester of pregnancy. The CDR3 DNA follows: TGCGCCAGCAGCTTTAACGGGAACGAGCAGTACTTC. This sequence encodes CASSFNGNEQYF.